This T cell receptor (beta chain) was sequenced for a study of PD-L1 blockade in urothelial cancer. Method: immunoSEQ multiplex PCR; TCRdb's copy keeps in-frame clones and lacks some. This table holds some 50,000 clones, around 88% found once. Germline V gene sequence: CDR1 LNHDA, CDR2 SQIVND (reference sequence). The CDR3 has 19 residues. The junction had 12 bases not matched to a gene; V was cut back by 3 bases and J by 1 base. The sequence was collected from a man aged 80 or over with urothelial cancer. This chain joins TRBV19 and TRBJ2-3; TRBD2 agrees at 11 bases. Sequenced material: PBMCs, taken around atezolizumab (anti-PD-L1) treatment. This CDR3 reads CASSMASGRTLTGTDTQYF. The CDR3 DNA sequence: TGTGCCAGTAGTATGGCTAGCGGGAGGACTCTCACCGGCACAGATACGCAGTATTTT. Full variable domain (rest looked up from reference TRBV19 and TRBJ2-3): DGGITQSPKYLFRKEGQNVTLSCEQNLNHDAMYWYRQDPGQGLRLIYYSQIVNDFQKGDIAEGYSVSREKKESFPLTVTSAQKNPTAFYLCASSMASGRTLTGTDTQYFGPGTRLTVL.